This TCR beta chain derives from a study of T cells in Graves' hyperthyroidism and ophthalmopathy. The ends lost 2 bases at V and 0 bases at J; junction bases unmatched: 9. This CDR3 contains 19 residues. TCR beta CDR3 sequences were amplified from RNA transcripts. The HTBI primer set was used in a first-round RT-PCR of the TCR CDR3. TCRdb reprocessed the multiplex PCR reads via MiXCR and lists one record per CDR3 protein. The table has 450,000 to 700,000 distinct CDR3 sequences, 35% to 55% seen once. V usage is TRBV7-1 and J usage is TRBJ2-7; TRBD2 aligns across 14 bases. TRBV7-1 is filed as an ORF, its function uncertain. This receptor was taken from an adult woman with Graves' disease, either hyperthyroidism or ophthalmopathy (not recorded which). The sample consisted of peripheral blood or thyroid tissue (not recorded which). The CDR3 DNA sequence: TGTGCCAGCAGCTCACTATCCGGGACTAGCGGGGGAAGCTCCTACGAGCAGTACTTC. This encodes CASSSLSGTSGGSSYEQYF.